This TCR beta chain comes out of a study of blood T cell repertoires in COVID-19 (dated by TCRdb to between 2020 and 2021). Context from the whole study: Samples covering the acute and convalescent phases of COVID-19 were provided by collaborators in the United States, Italy and Spain. The prospective study material was composed of cDNA or gDNA derived from T cells, B-cell-depleted T cells, or PBMCs. The dataset comprised deeply sampled blood TCRbeta repertoires from subjects exposed to, actively infected with, or recovered from COVID-19. The repertoires were released in a freely available public database meant as a resource for research on the immune response to SARS-CoV-2. Samples came from the ongoing ImmuneRACE study (first 160 participants) plus 1,254 subjects from 6 global collaborators. The sample metadata nearly always contained a de-identified subject ID, COVID-19 status, age in years and sex. HLA class I and class II types, where available, came from metadata supplied by the sample provider rather than from assay-based typing.

The collaborating institutions used their own protocols to collect whole blood in K2EDTA tubes. For TCRbeta analysis, collaborators shipped samples in one of three forms: frozen whole blood, isolated PBMCs, or DNA extracted from either of those sample types. Turning to this clone: The antigen this receptor binds is unknown. No base quality values were provided; no much bigger clone lies one nucleotide off.

Looking up the germline V gene yields CDR1 MGHRA and CDR2 YSYEKL. The CDR3 measures 15 amino acids from cysteine to phenylalanine. Just the 45-base CDR3 DNA is kept, in frame starting at base 1. V is shortened by 0 bases, J by 0 bases, and the region joining them spans 9 bases. The immunoSEQ Assay, a bias-controlled multiplex PCR, was used to amplify TCRbeta CDR3 regions from genomic DNA. Concerning the study's data processing: Nucleated cell counts per sample were estimated from amplification of reference gene primers within the assay. To quantify the absolute abundance of each unique TCRbeta CDR3 rearrangement, sequence reads were collapsed and filtered. For each sample, productive Simpson clonality was calculated as the square root of Simpson's diversity index over productive rearrangements. Here the immuneACCESS table is served through TCRdb, limited to in-frame sequences with V and J called. Missing clones are a known gap in these copies; in checked studies unresolved V genes cover under half, and the rest lacks a known reason. D and trimming come from the DNA, and the V and J calls and clone size come from that table. The sample includes 260,000 or so clones, with 88% observed a single time. Around 0.7% of the sample is taken by the ten largest.

Paper-wide results and their limitations: The amount of clinical and demographic metadata varied by source and participant and was provided uncurated.

The chain is assembled from TRBV4-1 and TRBJ2-7; the D gene is perhaps TRBD1, from 5 matching bases. The specimen sequenced was peripheral blood. The receptor was derived from a human donor in a cohort sampled during active COVID-19. The DNA is as follows: TGCGCCAGCAGCCAAGAAGACAGCCGCTCCTACGAGCAGTACTTC. This yields the protein CASSQEDSRSYEQYF.